This T cell receptor (beta chain) was sequenced for a study of blood T cell repertoires in COVID-19. In the study overall: Acute and convalescent COVID-19 specimens originated in the United States, Italy and Spain. Sources were T cells, B-cell-depleted T cells, or PBMCs; the material itself was cDNA or gDNA.

Original handling: How many nucleated cells were present was estimated from reference gene primer amplification. TCRdb's table, derived via immunoSEQ multiplex PCR, lists solely in-frame clones and lacks some. V and J calls and clone size are those listed in that table; D and trimming were worked out from the DNA. The sample shows about 260,000 clones, 90% of them seen only once. Trimming took 2 bases from V and 10 from J; bases not matched to a gene: 7. From germline, CDR1 is MNHEY and CDR2 SVGEGT. This CDR3 region has 14 residues. The origin of this receptor is a woman aged 40 to 55 with acute or convalescent COVID-19. Sample: peripheral blood. The V call is TRBV6-2 or TRBV6-3, the J call TRBJ1-1; TRBD1 agrees at 10 bases. The CDR3 sequence is CASSYGGTGAGAFF. CDR3 in DNA: TGTGCCAGCAGTTACGGGGGGACAGGGGCGGGAGCTTTCTTT.